A selection of T cell receptor beta chains follows, all from one sample in a study of cytomegalovirus exposure and HLA in healthy donors. Data came from immunoSEQ multiplex PCR; TCRdb stores just in-frame clones and leaves some out. The data hold tens of thousands of clones, with around 89% observed a single time. The specimen sequenced was PBMCs. The origin of the receptors is a man younger than 45 in good health and CMV-seropositive. The CDR3 runs from the conserved cysteine through the conserved F or W. A D gene is named only where the DNA matches it firmly. Clone size, where shown, is once, few, many, or a class for clones that have expanded.

cdr3_nt	cdr3_aa	v_call	clone_size	d_call	j_call	cdr3_length
TGTGCCAGCAGCTTAATTCCGGGGAACTCCTACGAGCAGTACTTC	CASSLIPGNSYEQYF	TRBV7-3	NA	NA	TRBJ2-7	15
TGTGCCAGCAGCTTAGGCGTTGAAGCTTTCTTT	CASSLGVEAFF	TRBV7-2	NA	NA	TRBJ1-1	11
TGTGCCAGTAGTATTAACTCTCTAGAGCACGAGCAGTACTTC	CASSINSLEHEQYF	TRBV19	NA	NA	TRBJ2-7	14
TGTGCCAGCAGTTTGGGGGGACAGTATTCATCACCCCTCCACTTT	CASSLGGQYSSPLHF	TRBV28	NA	TRBD1	TRBJ1-6	15
TGCGCCAGCAGCAGGACTAGCGGGGCCTACGAGCAGTACTTC	CASSRTSGAYEQYF	TRBV5-1	NA	TRBD2	TRBJ2-7	14
TGTGCCAGCTATACCTCGGGACTTAACTATGGCTACACCTTC	CASYTSGLNYGYTF	TRBV28	NA	NA	TRBJ1-2	14
TGTGCCAGCAGCCTGGCCAGGGTGGCAGATACGCAGTATTTT	CASSLARVADTQYF	TRBV5-8	NA	NA	TRBJ2-3	14
TGTGCCAGCAGCTTAGCACCCAGCGGGAGGACCAGCTCCTACGAGCAGTACTTC	CASSLAPSGRTSSYEQYF	TRBV7-2	NA	TRBD2	TRBJ2-7	18
TGTGCCAGCAGCTCCTGGGACAGGGTCGCCTACGAGCAGTACTTC	CASSSWDRVAYEQYF	TRBV5-8	NA	TRBD1	TRBJ2-7	15
TGTGCCAGCAGCTTAGTGCACGGAGGGACTGAAGCTTTCTTT	CASSLVHGGTEAFF	TRBV11-2	few	NA	TRBJ1-1	14
TGCGCCAGCAGCCAGTCTAGCGGGAGAAGGACAGATACGCAGTATTTT	CASSQSSGRRTDTQYF	TRBV4-3	NA	TRBD2	TRBJ2-3	16
TGCGCCAGCAGACCACAACAGGGGGGCTACTCCTACGAGCAGTACTTC	CASRPQQGGYSYEQYF	TRBV5-1	once	TRBD1	TRBJ2-7	16
TGTGCCAGTAGTTTTCAGACAGGTAGCTCTGGGGCCAACGTCCTGACTTTC	CASSFQTGSSGANVLTF	TRBV19	NA	NA	TRBJ2-6	17
TGCGCCAGCAGCCAGGACAGGGTCGGCCTCTACGAGCAGTACTTC	CASSQDRVGLYEQYF	TRBV4-1	NA	TRBD1	TRBJ2-7	15
TGTGCCAGCAGACCCGGGACAGGACATGGCTACACCTTC	CASRPGTGHGYTF	TRBV28	NA	TRBD1	TRBJ1-2	13
TGTGCCAGCAGTTCCCTGGGGCAGGGCGTTTGGGAGACCCAGTACTTC	CASSSLGQGVWETQYF	TRBV28	NA	NA	TRBJ2-5	16
TGTGCCAGCAGCCATTTTCGGGGGTTTGTCACTGAAGCTTTCTTT	CASSHFRGFVTEAFF	TRBV14	NA	NA	TRBJ1-1	15
TGTGCCAGCTCACTTCGGACTAGCGGGCTAGCGAACACCGGGGAGCTGTTTTTT	CASSLRTSGLANTGELFF	TRBV18	NA	TRBD2	TRBJ2-2	18
TGCGCCAGCAGCTTGGGCTACAGGGGCAGCACAGATACGCAGTATTTT	CASSLGYRGSTDTQYF	TRBV5-1	once	TRBD1	TRBJ2-3	16
TGTGCCAGTAGCCCCGGGACAGGCCTTACCGGGGAGCTGTTTTTT	CASSPGTGLTGELFF	TRBV19	NA	TRBD1	TRBJ2-2	15
TGTGCCACCAGCAAGGCCCGACCGGGACAGGGGTACGAGCAGTACTTC	CATSKARPGQGYEQYF	TRBV15	NA	TRBD1	TRBJ2-7	16
TGTGCCAGCAGCCATCGACTCCGGGCCAGAGGGGGGGGTTCTGGAAACACCATATATTTT	CASSHRLRARGGGSGNTIYF	TRBV14	NA	NA	TRBJ1-3	20
TGTGCCAGCAGCAGGGACAGGGGGTGGGAGCAGTACTTC	CASSRDRGWEQYF	TRBV5-6	NA	TRBD1	TRBJ2-7	13
TGCGCCAGCAGTGAACATATGCTAGCGGGAGGGAGTGAGCAGTACTTC	CASSEHMLAGGSEQYF	TRBV10-2	NA	TRBD2	TRBJ2-7	16
TGTGCCAGCAGCGTTACAGAGAACACTGAAGCTTTCTTT	CASSVTENTEAFF	TRBV9	NA	NA	TRBJ1-1	13
TGTGCCACCTTCCGGGACAGGGTATCGGAAGCTTTCTTT	CATFRDRVSEAFF	TRBV27	few	TRBD1	TRBJ1-1	13
TGTGCCAGCAGCTTAGGGTTGACGGTAAAGGGGCAAGAGACCCAGTACTTC	CASSLGLTVKGQETQYF	TRBV7-2	NA	NA	TRBJ2-5	17
TGTGCCTGGGTAGACAGGGGGCCCAGGAGGGGGAATGAGCAGTTCTTC	CAWVDRGPRRGNEQFF	TRBV30	NA	TRBD1	TRBJ2-1	16
TGTGCCAGCAGTTCGGGACAGCCCTATGGCTACACCTTC	CASSSGQPYGYTF	TRBV28	NA	TRBD1	TRBJ1-2	13
TGTGCCAGCAGTAGCGGCGGGACAGTAAACACCGGGGAGCTGTTTTTT	CASSSGGTVNTGELFF	TRBV6-6	NA	NA	TRBJ2-2	16
TGTGCCAGCTTCAGCAATGAGCAGTTCTTC	CASFSNEQFF	TRBV6-1	NA	NA	TRBJ2-1	10
TGCGCCAGCAGCCCAGGACAGGACTCCTACGAGCAGTACTTC	CASSPGQDSYEQYF	TRBV5-1	NA	TRBD1	TRBJ2-7	14
TGTGCCAGCAGCCACCCTGGGCAGGGGGCGCGCGATGAGCAGTTCTTC	CASSHPGQGARDEQFF	TRBV4-2	NA	TRBD1	TRBJ2-1	16
TGTGCCACCAGCAGTATCCTATTAACTAATGAAAAACTGTTTTTT	CATSSILLTNEKLFF	TRBV15	NA	NA	TRBJ1-4	15
TGTGCCAGCAGCGTAGGGGGACAGTTGAGCTCTGGAAACACCATATATTTT	CASSVGGQLSSGNTIYF	TRBV9	once	TRBD1	TRBJ1-3	17